The source of this T cell receptor beta chain is a study of response to subunit inactivated influenza vaccine. TCRdb re-called the RT-PCR reads with MiXCR, one entry per CDR3 protein. The sample has hundreds of thousands of distinct CDR3 sequences, approximately 15% seen once. Study results and caveats: Authors suggested that a seasonal influenza vaccination recruits few new T cells each time.

This CDR3 spans 14 amino acids. V was clipped by 1 base and J by 6 bases, with 11 bases between them. CDR1 is SGHAT and CDR2 is FQNNGV in the germline V gene. In this sample, this clonotype turned up a few times. Its antigen is not known. The genes are TRBV11-2 and TRBJ2-3; D unclear. The origin of this receptor is a man in his fifties who received an inactivated influenza vaccine. Sample: PBMCs from blood, taken around 15 days before vaccination. This CDR3 is CASSLVSWSDTQYF. The CDR3 DNA follows: TGTGCCAGCAGCTTAGTAAGCTGGAGTGATACGCAGTATTTT.